The next 19 T cell receptor beta chains were all read from a single sample in a study of beta chain features in type 1 diabetes. Of the isolated RNA, all was reverse transcribed, and so the sequenced material was expressed TCRB transcripts. Profiling relied on immunoSEQ multiplex PCR, and the TCRdb table lists in-frame clones only, not all of them. The sample carries 200,000 to 300,000 clones, roughly 22% recorded once. Study-wide points: Shorter TCRB CDR3s, moderately but significantly so, marked every one of the four CD4+ subsets in Type 1 diabetes patients.

No antigen has been identified for these receptors. Specimen: naive CD4+ T cells from blood. These receptors were collected from a woman aged 40 to 50 with type 1 diabetes.

The chain has TRBV5-1 and TRBJ2-6, with 11 nucleotides matching TRBD1. CDR1 and CDR2 (germline): SGHRS, YFSETQ. With 4 bases clipped from V and 1 base from J, the junction kept 4 bases outside the gene matches. CDR3 length: 17 residues. The CDR3 DNA is TGCGCCAGCAGCGTGGACAGGGGGCTTTCTGGGGCCAACGTCCTGACTTTC. It specifies CASSVDRGLSGANVLTF.

This clone has just one count. The V call is TRBV9, the J call TRBJ1-6; no clear D gene. This CDR3 is 11 amino acids long. Germline V gene lookup returns CDR1 SGDLS and CDR2 YYNGEE. V gave up 3 bases and J gave up 12 bases, with 7 bases separating them. The DNA for the CDR3 is TGTGCCAGCAGCGATCCGCGACCCCTCCACTTT. Amino acid sequence: CASSDPRPLHF.

CDR3 coding DNA: TGCGCCAGCAGCTTACAGCTCTCTGGGGCCAACGTCCTGACTTTC. This codes for CASSLQLSGANVLTF. The chain uses TRBV5-1 and TRBJ2-6; D unclear. This CDR3 is 15 amino acids long. V was cut by 2 bases and J by 0 bases, with 6 bases left in between. Germline CDR1 reads SGHRS; CDR2 reads YFSETQ.

The rearrangement joins TRBV15 to TRBJ2-3; 9 positions match TRBD2. Germline V gene data show CDR1 as LNHNV and CDR2 as YYDKDF (reference sequence). The CDR3 loop spans 16 amino acids. The junction had 3 bases not matched to a gene; V was cut back by 1 base and J by 1 base. CDR3 in DNA: TGTGCCACCAGCAGAGCATTAGCGGGAGGCACAGATACGCAGTATTTT. Amino acids: CATSRALAGGTDTQYF.

V gene TRBV7-9 combines with J gene TRBJ2-3; tentative D call: TRBD2 (5 bases). The germline V gene encodes CDR1 SEHNR and CDR2 FQNEAQ (reference sequence). The length of the CDR3 is 13 residues. V lost 8 bases, J lost 3 bases, and 12 bases lay in between. CDR3 sequence (DNA): TGTGCCAGCGGAGCGGACCCAACAGATACGCAGTATTTT. Translation: CASGADPTDTQYF.

This sequence joins TRBV28 and TRBJ2-7, with 7 positions matching TRBD1. This CDR3 is 12 amino acids long. Germline CDR1 is MDHEN and CDR2 is SYDVKM. The ends lost 5 bases at V and 11 bases at J; junction bases unmatched: 9. The CDR3 DNA follows: TGTGCCAGCAGTCCCCAGGGACAGACAAAGTACTTC. Translation gives CASSPQGQTKYF.

This clone was observed a handful of times. The chain carries TRBV19 and TRBJ1-5; D might be TRBD1 (5 bases). Germline CDR1 reads LNHDA; CDR2 reads SQIVND (reference sequence). The CDR3 is 15 amino acids. V gave up 3 bases and J gave up 2 bases, with 11 bases separating them. The CDR3 region has the DNA TGTGCCAGTAGTATTGGGGGGGTTGGCAATCAGCCCCAGCATTTT. Its protein is CASSIGGVGNQPQHF.

The sample holds a few counts of this clone. V usage is TRBV14 and J usage is TRBJ2-1, with 7 bases that match TRBD2. With 1 base clipped from V and 8 bases from J, the junction kept 11 bases outside the gene matches. The CDR3 sequence is 16 residues long. Germline V gene lookup returns CDR1 SGHDN and CDR2 FVKESK. The CDR3 nucleotides are TGTGCCAGCAGCCAAGGGCGGGTAGCGGGCCTCCATGAGCAGTTCTTC. Translation: CASSQGRVAGLHEQFF.

The chain links TRBV18 to TRBJ2-7; TRBD2 matches 8 bases. Germline values: CDR1 KGHSH, CDR2 LQKENI. The CDR3 contains 15 residues. The V gene end was trimmed by 1 base and the J gene end by 4 bases; junction bases not matched to a gene: 6. The CDR3 here is CASSPLSSGPYEQYF. CDR3 in DNA: TGTGCCAGCTCACCACTCTCTAGCGGGCCTTACGAGCAGTACTTC.

Only a few counts were recorded for this clone. Other DNA sequences in this sample translate to the same CDR3. This CDR3 reads CASSVGQGRDQPQHF. In DNA form, the CDR3 reads TGTGCCAGCAGCGTAGGACAGGGAAGAGATCAGCCCCAGCATTTT. The chain has TRBV9 and TRBJ1-5; 7 bases are shared with TRBD1. The CDR3 contains 15 residues. CDR1 SGDLS and CDR2 YYNGEE come from the germline V gene. The trim removed 0 bases at V and 5 bases at J, leaving 5 bases unmatched.

The chain has TRBV27 and TRBJ1-5, with D maybe TRBD1 (5 bases). Deletions cut 5 bases from V and 6 bases from J, with 17 bases between. Germline-derived CDR1 and CDR2 are MNHEY and SMNVEV (reference sequence). The CDR3 is 15 residues long. The CDR3 is CASSLEAPGIQPQHF. CDR3 nucleotides: TGTGCCAGCAGTCTAGAGGCGCCAGGGATTCAGCCCCAGCATTTT.

This clone appeared a few times. The chain has TRBV9 and TRBJ1-2; 7 nucleotides align to TRBD1. This CDR3 has 15 residues. The V gene's germline CDR1 is SGDLS and CDR2 YYNGEE. The J segment lost 11 bases and the V segment lost 4 bases, leaving 17 bases of the junction unmatched. CDR3 coding DNA: TGTGCCAGCAGCCCCAACCCGACAGGGACCGCGAGGTACACCTTC. Amino acids: CASSPNPTGTARYTF.

Only a few counts were recorded for this clone. The gene calls are TRBV30 and TRBJ1-2; D call uncertain. This CDR3 is 13 amino acids long. The germline V gene has CDR1 GTSNPN and CDR2 SVGIG (reference sequence). The germline V and J ends were trimmed by 0 bases and 7 bases, with 12 bases remaining between them. This CDR3 reads CAWSVSTSGGYTF. The CDR3 coding sequence is TGTGCCTGGAGTGTGTCGACTTCGGGTGGCTACACCTTC.

This clone has only a few counts. The chain links TRBV4-3 to TRBJ1-5; D is perhaps TRBD1 (5 bases). Germline V gives CDR1 LGHNA, CDR2 YSLEER. The CDR3 totals 13 residues. Trimming took 0 bases from V and 11 from J, leaving 11 bases between them. DNA of the CDR3: TGCGCCAGCAGCCAAGAACCCGGGGGAACCCAGCATTTT. This codes for CASSQEPGGTQHF.

The V call is TRBV4-1, the J call TRBJ1-1, with a weak D call TRBD1 (5 bases). The CDR3 loop spans 14 amino acids. Per the germline V gene, CDR1 is MGHRA and CDR2 is YSYEKL. Trimming took off 5 bases at V and 0 bases at J, with 10 bases between the two ends. DNA for the CDR3: TGCGCCAGCAGCTCCCGACAGCTGAACACTGAAGCTTTCTTT. Protein product: CASSSRQLNTEAFF.

The CDR3 sequence is CASKQPGSSYEQYF. As DNA, the CDR3 is TGTGCCAGTAAACAGCCCGGGAGCTCCTACGAGCAGTACTTC. V gene TRBV19 combines with J gene TRBJ2-7; weak D call: TRBD2 (6 bases). Per germline, CDR1 LNHDA and CDR2 SQIVND (reference sequence). Trimming left V 7 bases short and J 0 bases short, with 13 bases between. The CDR3 length is 14 residues.

In its sample, this clone was seen a few times. This rearrangement joins TRBV5-1 to TRBJ1-2; 12 bases are shared with TRBD1. The V gene end was trimmed by 3 bases and the J gene end by 8 bases; junction bases not matched to a gene: 5. Per germline, CDR1 SGHRS and CDR2 YFSETQ. The CDR3 is 14 amino acids. CDR3 bases: TGCGCCAGCAGCTCGGGACAGGGGGCAGGAGGCTACACCTTC. Its translation: CASSSGQGAGGYTF.

This sequence joins TRBV25-1 and TRBJ1-4; D perhaps matches TRBD1 (6 bases). The CDR3 has 15 residues. Germline assignment: CDR1 MGHDK and CDR2 SYGVNS. V was cut by 4 bases and J by 7 bases, with 16 bases left in between. The CDR3 region has the DNA TGTGCCAGCAGTGCCCTCCAGGGGATAGGTGAAAAACTGTTTTTT. It translates to CASSALQGIGEKLFF.

The gene calls are TRBV7-2 and TRBJ1-1, with 7 bases lining up with TRBD1. The CDR3 spans 14 residues. V shed 3 bases, J shed 6 bases, and the junction held 7 bases outside the gene matches. Germline V lookup: CDR1 SGHTA, CDR2 FQGNSA. CDR3: CASSFRQGSSEAFF. CDR3 DNA: TGTGCCAGCAGCTTCCGACAGGGTAGTTCTGAAGCTTTCTTT.